This is a list of T cell receptor beta chains from one sample in a study of blood T cell repertoires in COVID-19. Measured with immunoSEQ multiplex PCR; TCRdb has only the in-frame clones, and not every one. Of over 200,000 clones in the sample, about 90% were seen once. The sequenced material came from peripheral blood. Receptors were obtained from a man aged 40-55 years with active or convalescent COVID-19. CDR3s include the opening cysteine and the closing phenylalanine or tryptophan. A D gene is named only where the DNA matches it firmly. The size entry is marked missing in some rows and otherwise reads once, few, many or a size class.

cdr3_aa cdr3_nt v_call d_call j_call clone_size
CASSQGWGPRETQYF TGTGCCAGCAGCCAGGGGTGGGGGCCGAGAGAGACCCAGTACTTC TRBV7-9 - TRBJ2-5 -
CASSRPGQGAHEQFF TGTGCCAGCAGCAGGCCGGGACAGGGGGCACATGAGCAGTTCTTC TRBV7-9 TRBD1 TRBJ2-1 -
CASSRGPLQEFRGAFF TGTGCCAGCAGCCGCGGGCCCCTCCAAGAGTTTCGAGGAGCTTTCTTT TRBV3-1/TRBV3-2 - TRBJ1-1 -
CASSLEGATTDTQYF TGTGCCAGCAGTTTGGAGGGGGCTACCACAGATACGCAGTATTTT TRBV27 - TRBJ2-3 few
CASSDPGSAGYTF TGCGCCAGCAGCGATCCAGGGTCGGCTGGCTACACCTTC TRBV10-2 - TRBJ1-2 -
CASSTDRNNQPQHF TGTGCCAGCAGCACGGACAGGAACAATCAGCCCCAGCATTTT TRBV7-8 TRBD1 TRBJ1-5 -
CASSLDRLITFF TGTGCCAGCAGCTTAGACAGGCTGATAACTTTCTTT TRBV11-2 - TRBJ1-1 -
CASMQGTNTEAFF TGTGCCAGTATGCAGGGTACGAACACTGAAGCTTTCTTT TRBV19 - TRBJ1-1 -
CASRSLAKNIQYF TGTGCCAGCCGGTCCTTAGCCAAAAACATTCAGTACTTC TRBV3-1/TRBV3-2 - TRBJ2-4 -
CATSAGGTWGGANVLTF TGTGCCACCAGTGCGGGGGGTACCTGGGGTGGGGCCAACGTCCTGACTTTC TRBV24-1 TRBD2 TRBJ2-6 -
CASSLISSGSPQYF TGTGCCAGCAGCTTAATAAGTAGCGGGAGTCCCCAGTACTTC TRBV7-2 TRBD2 TRBJ2-5 -
CASSPYSYEQYF TGTGCCAGCTCACCCTACAGTTACGAGCAGTACTTC TRBV18 - TRBJ2-7 -
CASSHGTAQETQYF TGTGCCAGCAGCCATGGGACAGCTCAAGAGACCCAGTACTTC TRBV3-1/TRBV3-2 TRBD1 TRBJ2-5 -
CASSERGQTNYGYTF TGTGCCAGCAGTGAGAGGGGACAAACTAACTATGGCTACACCTTC TRBV2 - TRBJ1-2 -
CATTDRNTGELFF TGTGCCACCACGGACAGGAACACCGGGGAGCTGTTTTTT TRBV19 - TRBJ2-2 -
CSAGQGPNTGELFF TGCAGCGCCGGACAGGGTCCGAACACCGGGGAGCTGTTTTTT TRBV29-1 TRBD1 TRBJ2-2 -
CASSISPGYGYTF TGTGCCAGTAGTATATCCCCGGGGTATGGCTACACCTTC TRBV19 - TRBJ1-2 -
CASSDRGRGETQYF TGTGCCAGCAGTGACAGGGGGCGGGGAGAGACCCAGTACTTC TRBV6-1 TRBD1 TRBJ2-5 -
CASSPGGARGLNYGYTF TGTGCCAGCAGTCCGGGAGGGGCAAGAGGACTTAACTATGGCTACACCTTC TRBV28 - TRBJ1-2 -
CAWSVRGSTNEKLFF TGTGCCTGGAGTGTACGGGGATCAACTAATGAAAAACTGTTTTTT TRBV30 - TRBJ1-4 -
CASLPKGGRGEQYF TGTGCCAGCTTGCCCAAAGGGGGCAGGGGCGAGCAGTACTTC TRBV11-2 TRBD1 TRBJ2-7 -
CSVGSANYGYTF TGCAGCGTTGGTTCAGCTAACTATGGCTACACCTTC TRBV29-1 - TRBJ1-2 -
CAWSVRFSNQPQHF TGTGCCTGGAGTGTCAGGTTTAGTAATCAGCCCCAGCATTTT TRBV30 - TRBJ1-5 once
CASSRRQDWNQPQHF TGTGCCAGCTCACGGAGACAGGATTGGAATCAGCCCCAGCATTTT TRBV18 - TRBJ1-5 -
CASSAAPGHLYEQYF TGTGCCAGCAGCGCAGCACCGGGACACTTATACGAGCAGTACTTC TRBV5-6 - TRBJ2-7 -
CASVLGLGSLLRSEQYF TGTGCCAGCGTCTTAGGACTAGGGTCTCTCCTTCGAAGCGAGCAGTACTTC TRBV2 TRBD2 TRBJ2-7 -
CASSSWDITNYGYTF TGTGCCAGCAGCTCTTGGGACATTACTAACTATGGCTACACCTTC TRBV7-9 - TRBJ1-2 -
CASMGGQNTEAFF TGTGCCAGTATGGGCGGGCAGAACACTGAAGCTTTCTTT TRBV19 - TRBJ1-1 -
CASSPTRNVDEQYF TGCGCCAGCAGCCCGACTAGAAACGTAGACGAGCAGTACTTC TRBV5-1 - TRBJ2-7 -